This T cell receptor (beta chain) was found in a study of Ad26.COV2.S vaccination and SARS-CoV-2 variants. General study findings and limits: Those who received the vaccine showed greater spike-specific TCR breadth than those given placebo.

Comment on this clone: Its antigen remains unknown.

Assay: immunoSEQ multiplex PCR; the TCRdb copy retains only in-frame clones and omits some. The table lists some 350,000 clones, 92% of them singletons. The CDR3 has 15 residues. V was cut by 5 bases and J by 4 bases, with 17 bases left in between. Germline loops: CDR1 MNHEY, CDR2 SVGAGI. The sequenced sample was peripheral blood, obtained after recovery from COVID-19. This chain links TRBV6-5 with TRBJ1-1; D is uncertain. The receptor was derived from a human donor who had recovered from COVID-19. The CDR3 nucleotides read TGTGCCAGCAGTCCAGGACGATCCTTCGGCACTGAAGCTTTCTTT. Translation gives CASSPGRSFGTEAFF.